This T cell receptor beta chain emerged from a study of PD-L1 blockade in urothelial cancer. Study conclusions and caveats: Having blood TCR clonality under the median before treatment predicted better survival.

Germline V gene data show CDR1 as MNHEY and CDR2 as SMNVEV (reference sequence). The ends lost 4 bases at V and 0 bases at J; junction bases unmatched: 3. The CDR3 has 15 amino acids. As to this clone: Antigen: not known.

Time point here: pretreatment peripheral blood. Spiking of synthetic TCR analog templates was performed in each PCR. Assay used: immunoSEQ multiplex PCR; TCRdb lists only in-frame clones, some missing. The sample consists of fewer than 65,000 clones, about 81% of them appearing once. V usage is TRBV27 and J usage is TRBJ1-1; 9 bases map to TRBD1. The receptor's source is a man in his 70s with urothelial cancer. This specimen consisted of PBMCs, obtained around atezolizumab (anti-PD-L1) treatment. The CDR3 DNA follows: TGTGCCAGCAGTTACGGACAGGGGATGAACACTGAAGCTTTCTTT. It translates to CASSYGQGMNTEAFF.